What follows describes a single TCR beta chain. The antigen remains unidentified. Germline CDR1 reads SGDLS; CDR2 reads YYNGEE. The junction had 8 bases not matched to a gene; V was cut back by 4 bases and J by 1 base. There are 16 residues in the CDR3. This sample was taken from a study of cytomegalovirus exposure and HLA in healthy donors. About the study: Unique TCR beta sequences numbering approximately 120 million came from around 180 million T cells in an earlier analysis. Unique TCRs from HLA-typed donors, 85 million to 100 million of them, were held in an early data release. The study's findings and limits: The classifier reportedly diagnosed cytomegalovirus status with high sensitivity and specificity. Later analysis associated a missense DCLRE1C variant with TCR beta V- and J-gene trimming.

PCR amplification relied on 60 Vbeta primers (plus 13 Jbeta primers). Produced via immunoSEQ multiplex PCR; TCRdb's table is partial and in-frame only. The sample has around 140,000 clones; 73% are singletons. The chain recombines TRBV9 with TRBJ1-1; the match to TRBD1 covers 9 bases. Material for sequencing was PBMCs. The TCR comes from a woman between 18 and 29 years old in good health and CMV-seronegative. The CDR3 reads CASSSEYRGPNTEAFF. The CDR3 DNA sequence: TGTGCCAGCAGCTCGGAATACAGGGGGCCGAACACTGAAGCTTTCTTT.